This TCR beta chain was found in a study of cytomegalovirus exposure and HLA in healthy donors (dated 2017 in TCRdb). Background for the entire study: According to an earlier analysis of several hundred of the donors, about 179 million T cells yielded roughly 110 million unique TCR beta sequences and 250 to 350 Gb of sequence data. An early release covering approximately 600 HLA-typed donors comprised around 300 gigabases of sequencing data and around 86 million unique TCR sequences. The genetic ancestry cluster associated with self-reported Caucasian donors included around four fifths of the roughly 360 genotyped donors. The study aimed to test whether cataloging public T cell receptors could reveal signatures of past pathogen exposure. The study profiled the T cell repertoires of hundreds of subjects by immunosequencing and related them to cytomegalovirus serostatus. In addition to the first cohort of several hundred subjects, a separate validation cohort of approximately 130 different subjects was used. To predict cytomegalovirus infection status, the study combined high-throughput TCR immunosequencing, statistical association of individual TCRs with disease status, and machine learning. To study patterns of TCR occurrence, a later analysis re-analyzed previously published TCR beta repertoires from 600 to 750 donors and added high-resolution HLA genotyping. Rather than using new phenotypic data, the later analysis identified candidate immune exposures from TCR beta sequences and from how often those sequences occurred across donors. To decide whether each TCR beta V gene segment behaved as functional or pseudogenic, an earlier analysis of approximately 590 of the donors relied on high-throughput TCR beta sequencing. Donor age, sex, ethnicity and CMV serostatus were collected together with the repertoire data. A later genetic analysis took genome-wide SNP genotypes for about 55% of the 666 donors and used that subset as a discovery cohort. Every repertoire in the discovery cohort had been generated on one and the same sequencing platform. Both class I and class II loci were covered by HLA typing, at four-digit resolution. The number of donors typed differed by locus, with about 620-630 for A, B, C, DRB1 and DQB1, around 500 for DQA1, approximately 570 for DPA1, and 450 to 480 for DPB1. Several DR-DQ haplotypes were handled as single units for association and clustering, since linkage in the cohort was strong. On average, 235,054 unique TCR beta nucleotide sequences were sequenced per donor among 398 genotyped donors of the cohort, with 15% to 20% of those sequences being non-productive. Study-wide conclusions, independent of this receptor: While some public TCRs were present in many individuals, most TCR sequences turned up only very rarely across donors. This cohort had only TCR beta chains sequenced, and the lack of alpha or paired-chain data limited which features could be detected. Presence/absence analyses assumed roughly uniform sequencing depth across donors, an assumption that may not hold. Some 15 rarely observed V segments, including chromosome 9 orphons, were excluded from the earlier analysis of about 500 of the donors because counts were too low. Linkage disequilibrium might explain the correlated functional status among segregating V segments, but an unknown experimental factor could not be excluded. The study listed 164 TCR beta chains as associated with cytomegalovirus. In a later analysis, HLA-associated TCR beta chains were found to be more clonally expanded and to have lower generation probabilities than equally common non-associated chains. Cytomegalovirus status was reported to be diagnosed by the classifier with high specificity and sensitivity in both the original and validation cohorts. Some IMGT-functional V segments, including TRBV6-2 and TRBV6-3, could not be distinguished by the 87-base-pair reads and were therefore excluded. The only immune exposure information available for the cohort was CMV serostatus. Broadly in line with IMGT annotations, most TCR beta V segments showed up in productive rearrangements about 87% or about 30% of the time in an earlier analysis of 587 of the donors. When HLA alleles, especially DR and DQ, strongly co-occurred, TCR associations were difficult to assign to individual alleles. A later genetic analysis reported fewer N-insertions in productive TCRs among donors in an Asian-associated ancestry cluster than the roughly 720-donor mean. A later analysis associated 17,000 or so TCR beta sequences with specific HLA alleles at a false discovery rate of 0.05. The authors suggested that the approach could potentially be generalized to other disease states and immunological phenotypes. According to a later analysis, parvovirus B19, influenza, CMV and Epstein-Barr virus appeared linked to several top co-occurrence clusters. In a later analysis, TCR association rates were found to vary across HLA loci, with the most associated TCRs seen for DRB1 alleles and the fewest for HLA-C alleles. An association between a missense DCLRE1C variant and V-gene and J-gene trimming of TCR beta chains was found in a later genetic analysis and replicated in an independent cohort. Because HLA typing was missing for some donors at each locus, association tests included only the typed subset. A cluster of highly shared sequence variants was judged likely to represent a technical artifact of the sequencing pipeline. A few of the identified cytomegalovirus-associated TCR beta chains were confirmed in vitro to be specific for cytomegalovirus antigens. According to a later analysis, most CMV-associated TCR beta chains appeared to be HLA-restricted, and the HLA associations seemed to be driven largely by CMV exposure. A further reported finding was that TCR beta sequences accurately predicted the HLA-A and HLA-B alleles for most subjects in the first cohort.

Library preparation used the immunoSEQ multiplex PCR assay. A mixture of 60 forward primers for TCR Vbeta segments and 13 reverse primers for TCR Jbeta segments was used in the multiplex PCR. Amplification of the CDR3 region of rearranged TCR beta genes was performed with a multiplex PCR assay on genomic DNA. Amplified TCR beta libraries were sequenced as 87-base-pair reads on the Illumina HiSeq System. In the source study's methods: A later analysis counted about 76 million unique TCR beta chains across the 666 repertoires, and 10 million to 11 million of these chains were shared by at least two donors. Raw reads were error-corrected and collapsed into unique sequences with a nearest-neighbor algorithm that merged closely related sequences to remove PCR and sequencing errors. Alignment of CDR3 sequences to IMGT reference sequences was used to assign V, D and J gene segments. For a sequence to be retained, a match of at least six nucleotides to both a V gene segment and a J gene segment was required. Rearrangements were classified as productive when the CDR3 lacked stop codons and remained in frame with V and J, and all other rearrangements were classified as non-productive. Following IMGT convention, CDR3 was defined as the stretch from the second conserved V-encoded cysteine up to the conserved J-encoded phenylalanine. The earlier analysis of roughly 590 of the donors excluded any sequence lacking an unambiguous match to a single V gene segment. An earlier analysis of fewer than 750 of the donors called V segments functional above 56.7% productive rearrangements and segregating when the between-donor standard deviation exceeded 5%. A statistical classification framework was developed to diagnose cytomegalovirus status using the catalog of TCR beta chain sequences. In a later analysis, TCR nucleotide sequences were compared against IMGT/GENE-DB human TR gene sequences so that V and J genes could be assigned. A later analysis assigned CDR3 sequences and most-parsimonious VDJ recombination scenarios with the TCRdist pipeline. A later analysis defined each TCR beta chain by its CDR3 amino acid sequence plus V-gene family, and excluded reads lacking a unique V-gene family. To address suspected cross-contamination and a sequencing artifact, a later analysis removed 592 highly shared, low-generation-probability nucleotide sequences. In a later analysis, a clonal expansion index for each public chain was calculated from normalized within-repertoire ranks of inferred template counts. In a later analysis, generation probabilities were computed with a VDJ recombination model fitted to out-of-frame rearrangements, and the resulting probabilities were checked against IGoR. In a later analysis, TCR-TCR, TCR-HLA and TCR-CMV co-occurrence was scored with hypergeometric tests, and a repertoire-size bias correction was applied to TCR pairs. To estimate false discovery rates, a later analysis permuted the HLA or CMV assignments 20 times. In a later analysis, co-occurring TCRs were grouped using DBSCAN, with TCRdist sequence similarity added in when clustering inside HLA-allele-positive subsets. Co-occurrence clustering excluded repertoires with fewer than 30,000 or more than 120,000 public chains, plus five with anomalous nucleotide sharing. The table comes from immuneACCESS by way of TCRdb, which keeps in-frame sequences with V and J called. Part of the clones is missing from these tables; in studies checked, under half for an unresolved V gene and the rest for unknown reasons. V, J and clone size are those of that table, while D and trimming were read from the DNA. The sample table shows roughly 180,000 clones, and 70% to 90% are seen once. 2% to 3% of the sample is in the top ten clones.

Relative to germline, V is missing 3 bases and J is missing 6 bases, with 7 bases of the junction outside any gene match. Counted from cysteine to phenylalanine, this CDR3 has 14 amino acids. The entry retains the CDR3 DNA only, 42 bases that are in frame from base 1. CDR1 and CDR2 are read off the germline V gene (reference sequence) as SGHNT and YYREEE. With respect to this clone: The target of this receptor is not known. Within one base of it there is no much larger clone, and no base qualities were kept.

The cohort comprised 550 to 700 healthy bone marrow donors. At the time of sampling, all cohort members were nominally healthy, though unrecorded immune exposures were likely present. The donor tested CMV seronegative, placing the donor among the 350 or so seronegative members of the cohort. A peripheral blood sample was collected from each donor, and TCR beta sequencing was performed on peripheral blood mononuclear cells. Genomic DNA extraction from the blood cell samples was performed with the Qiagen DNeasy Blood Extraction Kit. The sequence was collected from a male donor in good health and CMV-seronegative. Source material: PBMCs. The chain joins TRBV5-4 to TRBJ1-2, with 8 central nucleotides matching TRBD1. The nucleotide sequence reads as follows: TGTGCCAGCAGCTCGAGAAGGACAGGGAATGGCTACACCTTC. Translation gives CASSSRRTGNGYTF.